This entry concerns a single TCR beta chain. The CDR3 length is 13 residues. V was clipped by 5 bases and J by 2 bases, with 10 bases between them. From germline, CDR1 is WSHSY and CDR2 SAAADI. This entry is derived from a study of blood T cell repertoires in COVID-19. TCRdb's copy holds only in-frame clones and misses some; the assay was immunoSEQ multiplex PCR. The sample carries 70,000 or so clones, around three quarters recorded once. The TCR originated in a human donor in a cohort sampled during active COVID-19. The chain combines TRBV10-2 with TRBJ2-7; perhaps TRBD1 as D (6 bases). Sequenced material: peripheral blood. CDR3 nucleotide sequence: TGCGCCAGCAGTAGACAGGAACCCTACGAGCAGTACTTC. Its protein is CASSRQEPYEQYF.